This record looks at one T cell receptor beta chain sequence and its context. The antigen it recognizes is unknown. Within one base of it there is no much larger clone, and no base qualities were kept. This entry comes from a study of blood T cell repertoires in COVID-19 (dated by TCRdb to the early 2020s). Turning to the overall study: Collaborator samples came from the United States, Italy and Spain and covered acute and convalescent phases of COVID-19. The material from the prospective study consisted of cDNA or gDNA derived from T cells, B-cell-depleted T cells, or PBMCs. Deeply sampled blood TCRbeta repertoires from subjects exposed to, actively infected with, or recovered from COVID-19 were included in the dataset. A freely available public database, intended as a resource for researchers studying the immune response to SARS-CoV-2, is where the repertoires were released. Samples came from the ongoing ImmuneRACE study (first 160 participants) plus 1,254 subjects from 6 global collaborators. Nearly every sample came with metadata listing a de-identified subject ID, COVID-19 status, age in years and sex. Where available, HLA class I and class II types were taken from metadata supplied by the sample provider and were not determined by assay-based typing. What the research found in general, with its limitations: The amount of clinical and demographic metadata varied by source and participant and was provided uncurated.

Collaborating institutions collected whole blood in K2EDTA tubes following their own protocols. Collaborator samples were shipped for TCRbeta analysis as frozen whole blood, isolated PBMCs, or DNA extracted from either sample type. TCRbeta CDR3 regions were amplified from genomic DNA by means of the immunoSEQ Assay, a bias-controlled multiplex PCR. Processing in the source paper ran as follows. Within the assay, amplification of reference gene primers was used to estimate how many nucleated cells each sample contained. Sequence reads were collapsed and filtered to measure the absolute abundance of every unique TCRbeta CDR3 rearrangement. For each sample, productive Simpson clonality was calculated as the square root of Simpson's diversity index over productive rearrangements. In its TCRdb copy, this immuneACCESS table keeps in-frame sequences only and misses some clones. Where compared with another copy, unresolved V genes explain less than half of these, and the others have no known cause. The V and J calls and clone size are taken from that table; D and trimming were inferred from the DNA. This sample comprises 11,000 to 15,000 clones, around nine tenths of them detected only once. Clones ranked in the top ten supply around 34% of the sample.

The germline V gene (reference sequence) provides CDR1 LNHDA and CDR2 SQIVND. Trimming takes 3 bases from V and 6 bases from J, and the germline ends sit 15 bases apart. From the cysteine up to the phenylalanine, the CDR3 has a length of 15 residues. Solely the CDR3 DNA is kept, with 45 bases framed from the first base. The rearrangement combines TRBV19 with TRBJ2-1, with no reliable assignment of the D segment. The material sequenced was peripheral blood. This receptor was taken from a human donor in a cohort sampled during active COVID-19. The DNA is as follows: TGTGCCAGTAGTATCAAACTCCTCTCGGGCAATGAGCAGTTCTTC. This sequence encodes CASSIKLLSGNEQFF.